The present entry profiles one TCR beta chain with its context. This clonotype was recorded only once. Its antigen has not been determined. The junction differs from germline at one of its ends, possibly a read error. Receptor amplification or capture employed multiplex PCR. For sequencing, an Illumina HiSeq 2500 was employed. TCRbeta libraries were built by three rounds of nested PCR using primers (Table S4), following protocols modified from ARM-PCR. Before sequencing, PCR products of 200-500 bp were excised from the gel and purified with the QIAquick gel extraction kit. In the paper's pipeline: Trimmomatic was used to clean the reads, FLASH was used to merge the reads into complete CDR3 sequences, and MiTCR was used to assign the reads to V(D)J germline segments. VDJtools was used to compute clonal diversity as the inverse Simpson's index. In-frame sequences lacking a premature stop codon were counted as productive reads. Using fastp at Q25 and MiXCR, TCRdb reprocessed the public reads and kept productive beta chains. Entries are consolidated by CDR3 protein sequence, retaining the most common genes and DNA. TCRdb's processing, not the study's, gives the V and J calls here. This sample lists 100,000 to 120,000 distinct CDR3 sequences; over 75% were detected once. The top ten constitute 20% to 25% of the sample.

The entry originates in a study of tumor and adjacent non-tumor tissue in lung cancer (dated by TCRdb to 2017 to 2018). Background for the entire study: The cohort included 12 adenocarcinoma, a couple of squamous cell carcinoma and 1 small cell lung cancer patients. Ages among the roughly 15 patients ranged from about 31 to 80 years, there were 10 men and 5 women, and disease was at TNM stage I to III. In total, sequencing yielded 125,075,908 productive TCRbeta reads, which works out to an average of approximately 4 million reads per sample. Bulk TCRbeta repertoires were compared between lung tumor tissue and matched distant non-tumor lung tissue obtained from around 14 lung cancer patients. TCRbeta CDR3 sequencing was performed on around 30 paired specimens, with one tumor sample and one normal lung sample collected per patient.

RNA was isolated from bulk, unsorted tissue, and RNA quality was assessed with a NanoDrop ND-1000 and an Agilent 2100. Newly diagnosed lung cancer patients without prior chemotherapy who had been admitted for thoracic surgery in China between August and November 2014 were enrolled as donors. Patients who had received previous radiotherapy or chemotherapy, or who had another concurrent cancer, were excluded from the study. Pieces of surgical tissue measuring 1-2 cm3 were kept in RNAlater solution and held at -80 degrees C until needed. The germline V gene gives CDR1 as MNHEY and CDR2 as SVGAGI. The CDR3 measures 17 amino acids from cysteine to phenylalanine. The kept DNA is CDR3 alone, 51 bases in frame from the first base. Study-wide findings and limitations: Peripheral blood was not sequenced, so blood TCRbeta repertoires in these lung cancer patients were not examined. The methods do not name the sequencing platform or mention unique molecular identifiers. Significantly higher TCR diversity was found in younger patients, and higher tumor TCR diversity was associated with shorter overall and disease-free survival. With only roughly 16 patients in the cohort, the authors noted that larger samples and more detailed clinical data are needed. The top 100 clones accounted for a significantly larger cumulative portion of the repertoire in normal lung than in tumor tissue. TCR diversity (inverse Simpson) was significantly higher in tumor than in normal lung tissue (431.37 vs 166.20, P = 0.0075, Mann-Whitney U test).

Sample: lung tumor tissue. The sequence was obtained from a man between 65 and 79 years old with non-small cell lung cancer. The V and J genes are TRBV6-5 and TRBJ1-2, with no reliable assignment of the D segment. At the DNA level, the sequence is TGTACCAGCAGACCTCCGACCGGTGGGCGAGGTTACTATGGCTACACCTTC. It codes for CTSRPPTGGRGYYGYTF.